One and the same sample provided the 23 T cell receptor beta chains below, sequenced in a study of blood T cell repertoires in COVID-19. The method was immunoSEQ multiplex PCR; TCRdb's version includes in-frame clones alone and lacks a portion of them. Of tens of thousands of clones in the sample, roughly 83% were seen once. Sequencing was carried out using peripheral blood. The receptors here all came from a man aged 25-45 years with COVID-19, enrolled during active disease.

The chain is built from TRBV7-8 and TRBJ1-1; D gene uncertain. With 4 bases removed from V and 1 base from J, the gap between germline ends came to 10 bases. CDR3 length: 14 residues. Per the germline V gene, CDR1 is SGHVS and CDR2 is FQNEAQ. CDR3: CASSYTGKNTEAFF. In nucleotides, the CDR3 is TGTGCCAGCAGCTATACGGGGAAGAACACTGAAGCTTTCTTT.

The V and J genes are TRBV30 and TRBJ2-7, with a weak D call TRBD2 (5 bases). This CDR3 region has 13 residues. The V end lost 2 bases, the J end lost 2 bases, and 10 bases lay between the germline ends. CDR1 GTSNPN and CDR2 SVGIG come from the germline V gene (reference sequence). The CDR3 DNA reads TGTGCCTGGAGTCCCGGACTGCCCTACGAGCAGTACTTC. Amino acids: CAWSPGLPYEQYF.

The rearrangement uses TRBV6-4 and TRBJ2-1, with TRBD2 matching 11 bases. Germline CDR1 is MRHNA and CDR2 is SNTAGT. There are 14 residues in the CDR3. The CDR3 sequence: CAEQGLAVNNEQFF. CDR3 DNA sequence: TGTGCGGAGCAGGGACTAGCGGTAAACAATGAGCAGTTCTTC.

The chain uses TRBV7-3 and TRBJ1-2; 10 bases line up with TRBD1. From germline, CDR1 is SGHTA and CDR2 FQGTGA. CDR3 length: 13 residues. V trimming: 5 bases; J trimming: 7 bases; junction bases outside the gene matches: 4. CDR3 coding DNA: TGTGCCAGCAGCCCGACAGGGGGCGGTGGCTACACCTTC. Its protein product is CASSPTGGGGYTF.

This chain links TRBV5-6 with TRBJ2-7, with D uncertain. The V end was cut by 4 bases, the J end by 5 bases, with 7 bases between. Germline lookup yields CDR1 SGHDT and CDR2 YYEEEE. CDR3 length: 11 residues. CDR3 loop: CASSIVNEQYF. In DNA form, the CDR3 reads TGTGCCAGCAGCATTGTCAACGAGCAGTACTTC.

The chain has TRBV3-1 (or the pseudogene TRBV3-2) and TRBJ1-5, with 10 bases fitting TRBD1. V gave up 4 bases and J gave up 6 bases; unmatched junction bases: 9. Germline loops: CDR1 LGHDT, CDR2 YNNKEL (reference sequence). The CDR3 extends over 16 amino acids. Written as DNA, the CDR3 is TGTGCCAGCAGCCCGGAATACGGGACAGGGGTTCAGCCCCAGCATTTT. Its protein is CASSPEYGTGVQPQHF.

The genes are TRBV5-6 and TRBJ2-7, with D possibly matching TRBD2 (5 bases). Trimming pared 4 bases from V and 2 bases from J, leaving 10 bases between. Germline-derived CDR1 and CDR2 are SGHDT and YYEEEE. The CDR3 loop spans 13 amino acids. For the CDR3, the DNA is TGTGCCAGCAGCAGCGGTGGTCCCTACGAGCAGTACTTC. The encoded protein is CASSSGGPYEQYF.

A few counts support this clone. At one end, the junction sequence differs from germline, possibly due to a read error. This sequence joins TRBV5-1 and TRBJ1-1; 7 nucleotides match TRBD1. The germline V gene encodes CDR1 SGHRS and CDR2 YFSETQ. CDR3 length: 12 residues. This chain's CDR3 is CASRDDREMARF. CDR3 sequence (DNA): TGCGCCAGCAGGGATGACAGGGAAATGGCCCGATTT.

This clone was seen once. The chain couples TRBV6-2 or TRBV6-3 to TRBJ2-1, with D perhaps matching TRBD2 (5 bases). The V and J ends lost 0 bases and 10 bases respectively, with 10 bases between them. Germline V gene sequence: CDR1 MNHEY, CDR2 SVGEGT. The CDR3 length is 13 residues. CDR3 residues: CASSYSLIAEQFF. In DNA form, the CDR3 reads TGTGCCAGCAGTTACTCATTAATAGCGGAGCAGTTCTTC.

The chain links TRBV9 to TRBJ2-5, with TRBD2 matching 10 bases. Germline-derived CDR1 and CDR2 are SGDLS and YYNGEE. V lost 4 bases to trimming and J lost 7 bases; unmatched junction nucleotides: 16. CDR3 size: 17 residues. The CDR3 sequence is CASSPSGSGRGLGTQYF. CDR3 bases: TGTGCCAGCAGCCCAAGCGGGAGCGGGAGGGGCCTAGGGACCCAGTACTTC.

This clone was found once. A read error may produce the germline difference seen at one junction end. This chain links TRBV11-3 with TRBJ2-3; the match to TRBD2 covers 8 bases. CDR3 length equals 14 residues. Germline-derived CDR1 and CDR2 are SGHNT and YENEEA. This chain's CDR3 is CAGRKREWGDTQYF. The CDR3 nucleotides are TGTGCCGGCAGGAAGCGGGAGTGGGGAGATACGCAGTATTTT.

V and J are TRBV9 and TRBJ2-5; D may be TRBD2 (6 bases). Trimming pared 3 bases from V and 4 bases from J, leaving 7 bases between. This CDR3 has 12 amino acids. Germline loops: CDR1 SGDLS, CDR2 YYNGEE. CDR3 amino acids: CASSAEGETQYF. CDR3 DNA: TGTGCCAGCAGCGCGGAGGGAGAGACCCAGTACTTC.

The chain is built from TRBV7-2 and TRBJ2-7; TRBD2 matches at 7 bases. CDR3 length: 15 residues. J was trimmed by 6 bases and V by 1 base; bases with no gene match: 9. From germline, CDR1 is SGHTA and CDR2 FQGNSA. The CDR3 sequence: CASSLDSGGVREQYF. For the CDR3, the DNA is TGTGCCAGCAGCTTAGACTCGGGGGGAGTACGCGAGCAGTACTTC.

V is TRBV19 and J is TRBJ1-1, with TRBD1 matching over 7 bases. V was clipped by 4 bases and J by 4 bases; unmatched bases: 3. The CDR3 extends over 13 amino acids. Germline CDR1 LNHDA, CDR2 SQIVND (reference sequence). Here the CDR3 reads CASSKHRGTEAFF. The DNA of the CDR3 is TGTGCCAGTAGTAAGCACAGGGGCACTGAAGCTTTCTTT.

The chain links TRBV5-4 to TRBJ2-7, with 10 bases fitting TRBD2. The CDR3 totals 15 residues. Germline CDR1 SGHNT, CDR2 YYREEE (reference sequence). V gave up 0 bases and J gave up 4 bases; unmatched junction bases: 4. CDR3 sequence reads: CASSLGPSGRYEQYF. The CDR3 DNA is TGTGCCAGCAGCTTGGGTCCTAGCGGGAGATACGAGCAGTACTTC.

This clone came up once. This chain uses TRBV21-1 with TRBJ1-4; TRBD1, the table's D call, lacks a check against the DNA. TRBV21-1 is marked as a pseudogene. CDR3 size: 19 residues. The CDR3 nucleotides read TGTGCCAGCAGCAATTTTCGACGCAGGGGACCCCCGGGTAATGAAAAACTGTTTTTT. It yields the protein CASSNFRRRGPPGNEKLFF.

A few counts support this clone. The chain employs TRBV6-4 and TRBJ2-5, with TRBD2 matching 10 bases. In germline, CDR1 is MRHNA, CDR2 SNTAGT. J gave up 2 bases and V 5 bases, and 5 bases lay outside the gene matches. The CDR3 runs to 15 residues. The CDR3 DNA is TGTGCCAGCAGTCGAGCAGCGGGAGGGCAAGAGACCCAGTACTTC. This gives the protein CASSRAAGGQETQYF.

The chain couples TRBV27 to TRBJ2-6, with 9 positions matching TRBD1. From germline, CDR1 is MNHEY and CDR2 SMNVEV (reference sequence). The CDR3 extends over 17 amino acids. Trimming at V came to 6 bases and at J to 0 bases, leaving 6 bases not matched to a gene. CDR3 coding DNA: TGTGCCAGCAGGATCGGACAGGGGATCTCTGGGGCCAACGTCCTGACTTTC. It yields the protein CASRIGQGISGANVLTF.

V gene TRBV7-9 combines with J gene TRBJ2-1; tentative D call: TRBD2 (6 bases). Germline CDR1 and CDR2: SEHNR and FQNEAQ (reference sequence). Trimming removed 5 bases at V and 6 bases at J, with 17 bases between. The CDR3 spans 15 residues. For the CDR3, the DNA is TGTGCCAGCAGCCCGGAGGGAGCTCCAATCAATGAGCAGTTCTTC. This encodes CASSPEGAPINEQFF.

The chain is built from TRBV5-1 and TRBJ2-7, with D possibly TRBD1 on 6 matching bases. CDR1 and CDR2 from the germline V gene are SGHRS and YFSETQ. Trimming stripped 3 bases from V and 5 bases from J, with 18 bases between. This CDR3 has 15 residues. CDR3 in amino acids: CASSWGGQGIDEQYF. CDR3 DNA: TGCGCCAGCAGCTGGGGCGGGCAGGGGATCGACGAGCAGTACTTC.

The V gene is TRBV28, the J gene TRBJ1-6, with a possible D match to TRBD1 (5 bases). The germline V gene has CDR1 MDHEN and CDR2 SYDVKM. There are 12 residues in the CDR3. V dropped 6 bases and J dropped 7 bases, with 7 bases sitting between them. The CDR3 sequence is CASRSGNSPLHF. DNA for the CDR3: TGTGCCAGCAGGTCAGGGAATTCACCCCTCCACTTT.

V usage is TRBV11-2 and J usage is TRBJ1-5; D remains unclear. CDR3 length: 14 residues. Germline CDR1 and CDR2: SGHAT and FQNNGV. V dropped 0 bases and J dropped 9 bases, with 12 bases sitting between them. The CDR3 is CASSLDLSVGPQHF. CDR3 coding DNA: TGTGCCAGCAGCTTAGATCTAAGTGTTGGGCCCCAGCATTTT.

Written as DNA, the CDR3 is TGTGCCAGCAGCTTCAGGGAAGCCGGCTACACCTTC. Encoded protein: CASSFREAGYTF. The V and J genes are TRBV5-4 and TRBJ1-2; TRBD1 might be the D (5 bases). Germline V gene data show CDR1 as SGHNT and CDR2 as YYREEE (reference sequence). Deletions cut 2 bases from V and 8 bases from J, with 10 bases between. This CDR3 has 12 residues. Using reference TRBV5-4 and TRBJ1-2 for the parts outside the CDR3, the full variable domain is ETGVTQSPTHLIKTRGQQVTLRCSSQSGHNTVSWYQQALGQGPQFIFQYYREEENGRGNFPPRFSGLQFPNYSSELNVNALELDDSALYLCASSFREAGYTFGSGTRLTVV.